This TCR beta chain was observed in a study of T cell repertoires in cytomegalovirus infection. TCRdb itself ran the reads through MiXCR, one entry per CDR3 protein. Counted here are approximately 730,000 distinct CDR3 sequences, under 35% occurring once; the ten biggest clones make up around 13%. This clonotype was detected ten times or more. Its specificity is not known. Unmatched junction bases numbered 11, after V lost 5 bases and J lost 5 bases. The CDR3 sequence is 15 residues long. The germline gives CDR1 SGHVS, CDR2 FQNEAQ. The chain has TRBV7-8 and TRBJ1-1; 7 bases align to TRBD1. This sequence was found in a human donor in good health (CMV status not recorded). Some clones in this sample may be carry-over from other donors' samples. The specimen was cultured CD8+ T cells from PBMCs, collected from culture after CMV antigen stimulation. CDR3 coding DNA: TGTGCCAGCAGCGCACTGTCTACAGGGGCAACTGAAGCTTTCTTT. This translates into CASSALSTGATEAFF.